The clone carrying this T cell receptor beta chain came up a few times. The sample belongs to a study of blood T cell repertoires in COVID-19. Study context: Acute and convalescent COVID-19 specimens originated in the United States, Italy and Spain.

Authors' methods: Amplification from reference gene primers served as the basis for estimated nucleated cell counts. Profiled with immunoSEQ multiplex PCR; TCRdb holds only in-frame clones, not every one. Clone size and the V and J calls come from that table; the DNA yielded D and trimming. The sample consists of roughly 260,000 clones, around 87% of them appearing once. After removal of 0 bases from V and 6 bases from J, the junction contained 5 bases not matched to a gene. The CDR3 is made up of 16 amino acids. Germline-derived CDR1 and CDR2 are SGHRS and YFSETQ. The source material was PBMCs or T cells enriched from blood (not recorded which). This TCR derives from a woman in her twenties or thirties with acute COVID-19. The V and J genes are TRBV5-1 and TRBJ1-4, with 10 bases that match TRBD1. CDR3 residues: CASSLGDRGLDEKLFF. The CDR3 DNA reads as TGCGCCAGCAGCTTGGGGGACAGGGGTTTGGATGAAAAACTGTTTTTT.